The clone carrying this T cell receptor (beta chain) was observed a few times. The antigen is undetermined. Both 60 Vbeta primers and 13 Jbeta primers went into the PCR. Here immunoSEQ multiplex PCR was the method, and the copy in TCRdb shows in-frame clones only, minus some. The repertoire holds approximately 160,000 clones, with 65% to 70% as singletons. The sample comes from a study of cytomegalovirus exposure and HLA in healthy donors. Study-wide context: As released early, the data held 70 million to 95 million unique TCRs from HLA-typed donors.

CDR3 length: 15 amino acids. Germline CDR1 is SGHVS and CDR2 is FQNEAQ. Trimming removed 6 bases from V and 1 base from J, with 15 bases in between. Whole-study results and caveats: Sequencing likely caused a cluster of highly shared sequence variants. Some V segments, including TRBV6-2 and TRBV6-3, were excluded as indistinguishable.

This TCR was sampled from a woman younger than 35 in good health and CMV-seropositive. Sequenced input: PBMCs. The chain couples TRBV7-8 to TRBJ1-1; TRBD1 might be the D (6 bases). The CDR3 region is CASSPGGQANTEAFF. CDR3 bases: TGTGCCAGCAGTCCCGGGGGGCAGGCGAACACTGAAGCTTTCTTT.